A few counts support the clone carrying this TCR beta chain. The antigen remains unidentified. A universal primer site was added by template switching, and unique molecular identifiers were carried by the cDNA. Using its own MiXCR run on the 5' RACE reads, TCRdb lists one record per CDR3 protein. The table lists around 1.7 million distinct CDR3 sequences, around 29% of them singletons. The V and J ends lost 4 bases and 3 bases respectively, with 13 bases between them. This CDR3 spans 15 amino acids. Germline V gene lookup returns CDR1 SGHRS and CDR2 YFSETQ. This record comes from a study of identical twins. Study-level findings and limits: Among beta out-of-frame sequences, excess sharing between twins appeared weaker. Invariant MAIT and iNKT cells could partly confound zero-insertion analyses. With abundant cord blood beta clonotypes, insertions were fewer; memory repertoires showed no such pattern.

This receptor was obtained from a newborn girl in good health. Sequenced material: cord blood. The chain carries TRBV5-1 and TRBJ1-4, with D possibly TRBD1 on 5 matching bases. CDR3: CASSPWTGANEKLFF. In DNA, the CDR3 is TGCGCCAGCAGCCCTTGGACGGGGGCTAATGAAAAACTGTTTTTT.